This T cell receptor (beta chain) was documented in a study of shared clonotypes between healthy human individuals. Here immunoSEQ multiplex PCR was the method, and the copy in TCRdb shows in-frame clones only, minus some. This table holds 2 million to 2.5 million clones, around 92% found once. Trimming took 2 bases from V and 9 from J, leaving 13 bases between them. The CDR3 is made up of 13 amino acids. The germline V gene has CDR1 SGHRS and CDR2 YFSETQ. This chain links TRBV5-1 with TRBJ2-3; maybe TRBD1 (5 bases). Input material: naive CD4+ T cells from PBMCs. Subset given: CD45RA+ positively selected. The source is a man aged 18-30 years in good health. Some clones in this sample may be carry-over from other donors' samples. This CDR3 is CASSFSDSGTQYF. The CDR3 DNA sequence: TGCGCCAGCAGCTTTAGTGACTCAGGGACGCAGTATTTT.